This TCR beta chain appears in the sequencing data of a study of T cell responses to AZD1222 COVID-19 vaccine. The table came from immunoSEQ multiplex PCR; TCRdb's copy has only in-frame clones and leaves some out. The repertoire has some 150,000 clones, approximately 93% of them found once; the top ten carry 0.7% to 0.9%. V lost 8 bases and J lost 3; bases outside the gene matches: 10. There are 15 residues in the CDR3. In germline, CDR1 is SNHLY, CDR2 FYNNEI. This clonotype was obtained from an adult in good health. The rearrangement uses TRBV2 and TRBJ2-7, with TRBD1 matching 10 bases. The specimen comprised peripheral blood, sampled on day 0 of AZD1222 vaccination. The CDR3 region is CASLTLRDRGYEQYF. The CDR3 DNA reads as TGTGCCAGCTTAACCCTCCGGGACAGGGGCTACGAGCAGTACTTC. The whole variable domain, filled in from reference TRBV2 and TRBJ2-7, reads EPEVTQTPSHQVTQMGQEVILRCVPISNHLYFYWYRQILGQKVEFLVSFYNNEISEKSEIFDDQFSVERPDGSNFTLKIRSTKLEDSAMYFCASLTLRDRGYEQYFGPGTRLTVT.